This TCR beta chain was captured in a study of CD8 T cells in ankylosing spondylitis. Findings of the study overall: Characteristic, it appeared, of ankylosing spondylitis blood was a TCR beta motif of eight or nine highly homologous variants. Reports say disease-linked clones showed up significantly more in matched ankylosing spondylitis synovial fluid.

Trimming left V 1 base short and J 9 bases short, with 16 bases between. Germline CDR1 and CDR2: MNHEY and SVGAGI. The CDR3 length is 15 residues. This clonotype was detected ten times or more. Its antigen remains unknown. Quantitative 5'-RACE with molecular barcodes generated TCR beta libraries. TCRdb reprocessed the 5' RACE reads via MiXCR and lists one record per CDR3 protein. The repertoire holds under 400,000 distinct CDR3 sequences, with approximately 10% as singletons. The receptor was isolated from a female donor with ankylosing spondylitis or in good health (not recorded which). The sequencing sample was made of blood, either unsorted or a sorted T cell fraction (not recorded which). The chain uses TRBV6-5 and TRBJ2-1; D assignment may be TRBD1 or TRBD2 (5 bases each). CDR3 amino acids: CASSYFGTGIGEQFF. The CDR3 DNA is TGTGCCAGCAGTTACTTTGGGACCGGAATCGGTGAGCAGTTCTTC.